A single sample gave rise to the 18 T cell receptor beta chains below, sequenced in a study of vaccination and CD4 T cells after COVID-19. Treatment reported: roughly ten-day PBMC culture with coronavirus spike peptide pools or control peptides (ViraFEST assay). The antigens these receptors bind are not known. Sequenced with the Oncomine TCR Beta short-read assay was DNA taken from cultured CD4+ T cells. TCRdb called the PCR reads again in MiXCR, with one record for every CDR3 protein. The sample includes roughly 15,000 distinct CDR3 sequences, roughly 51% seen only once; the top ten take roughly 29%. The material sequenced was cultured CD4+ T cells from blood, taken after SARS-CoV-2 vaccination. All receptors derive from a human donor with COVID-19.

The J gene is TRBJ2-7, the V gene TRBV6-1; D uncertain. Germline V gives CDR1 MNHNS, CDR2 SASEGT. This CDR3 region has 13 residues. Trimming shortened V by 6 bases and J by 3 bases, and 12 bases separated the two germline ends. The CDR3 DNA reads as TGTGCCAGCAGCCGTCTCGAAAGCTACGAGCAGTACTTC. The encoded protein is CASSRLESYEQYF.

The chain links TRBV5-4 to TRBJ2-3; D gene unclear. The CDR3 contains 13 residues. Germline CDR1 is SGHNT and CDR2 is YYREEE (reference sequence). Trimming stripped 2 bases from V and 6 bases from J, with 10 bases between. CDR3 residues: CASSFPTSDTQYF. Here the CDR3 DNA reads TGTGCCAGCAGCTTCCCTACTTCGGATACGCAGTATTTT. The whole variable domain, remainder taken from reference TRBV5-4 and TRBJ2-3, is ETGVTQSPTHLIKTRGQQVTLRCSSQSGHNTVSWYQQALGQGPQFIFQYYREEENGRGNFPPRFSGLQFPNYSSELNVNALELDDSALYLCASSFPTSDTQYFGPGTRLTVL.

CDR3 protein: CASSLLTGRDEQYF. The CDR3 nucleotides read TGTGCCAGCAGCTTACTGACAGGGCGCGACGAGCAGTACTTC. The rearrangement joins TRBV7-9 to TRBJ2-7, with TRBD1 matching over 7 bases. Germline loops: CDR1 SEHNR, CDR2 FQNEAQ (reference sequence). Unmatched junction bases numbered 6, after V lost 2 bases and J lost 5 bases. The CDR3 length is 14 residues.

The chain recombines TRBV19 with TRBJ2-2; unclear D gene. The CDR3 covers 16 residues. Per germline, CDR1 LNHDA and CDR2 SQIVND (reference sequence). The V and J ends lost 5 bases and 8 bases respectively, with 21 bases between them. The CDR3 here is CASSVRSGRTPGELFF. CDR3 nucleotides: TGTGCCAGTAGTGTCCGTTCGGGCCGGACGCCTGGGGAGCTGTTTTTT.

The chain recombines TRBV20-1 with TRBJ1-6, with 8 bases identical to TRBD1. This CDR3 is built from 18 residues. The V gene's germline CDR1 is DFQATT and CDR2 SNEGSKA (reference sequence). Trimming took 5 bases from V and 9 from J; bases not matched to a gene: 21. The CDR3 nucleotides are TGCAGTGCTCATAGACCGGGACAGGCCGACCCTGTGGGTTCACCCCTCCACTTT. It translates to CSAHRPGQADPVGSPLHF.

This clonotype was detected only a few times. The genes are TRBV7-2 and TRBJ1-5, with D unresolved. Trimming took off 1 base at V and 7 bases at J, with 8 bases between the two ends. The CDR3 contains 13 residues. Per the germline V gene, CDR1 is SGHTA and CDR2 is FQGNSA. CDR3 amino acids: CASSLGQNQPQHF. CDR3 coding DNA: TGTGCCAGCAGCTTAGGCCAAAACCAGCCCCAGCATTTT.

The chain links TRBV20-1 to TRBJ2-5, with TRBD1 as a possible D gene (6 bases). CDR1 is DFQATT, CDR2 SNEGSKA, per germline (reference sequence). Trimming removed 5 bases from V and 4 bases from J, with 17 bases in between. The CDR3 has 14 residues. CDR3 loop: CSAQQGLLGETQYF. In nucleotides, the CDR3 is TGCAGTGCTCAACAGGGCTTACTGGGAGAGACCCAGTACTTC.

This clonotype showed up just a few times. The chain couples TRBV20-1 to TRBJ2-1; TRBD2 aligns across 8 bases. The J segment lost 7 bases and the V segment lost 3 bases, leaving 2 bases of the junction unmatched. Germline values: CDR1 DFQATT, CDR2 SNEGSKA (reference sequence). CDR3 length: 12 residues. The CDR3 sequence: CSASSGKNEQFF. The DNA of the CDR3 is TGCAGTGCTAGTAGCGGGAAGAATGAGCAGTTCTTC.

This rearrangement joins TRBV11-3 to TRBJ2-3, with 7 bases matching TRBD2. This CDR3 has 14 residues. Germline CDR1 is SGHNT and CDR2 is YENEEA. J was trimmed by 3 bases and V by 1 base; bases with no gene match: 1. Here the CDR3 reads CASSLGGGTDTQYF. The CDR3 coding sequence is TGTGCCAGCAGCTTAGGGGGGGGGACAGATACGCAGTATTTT.

The chain's CDR3 is CASSMKVYNSPLHF. In nucleotides, the CDR3 is TGTGCCAGTAGTATGAAGGTCTATAATTCACCCCTCCACTTT. V and J are TRBV19 and TRBJ1-6, with D unclear. CDR1 and CDR2 from the germline V gene are LNHDA and SQIVND (reference sequence). V was shortened by 3 bases and J by 3 bases, with 6 bases between the two germline ends. The length of the CDR3 is 14 residues.

The chain links TRBV20-1 to TRBJ1-5, with D maybe TRBD1 (5 bases). CDR3 size: 18 residues. V shed 4 bases and J shed 2 bases, with 24 bases lying between them. The germline V gene has CDR1 DFQATT and CDR2 SNEGSKA (reference sequence). The CDR3 region has the DNA TGCAGTGCTAACCCTTTAATGCAGGGACGGCGGGGCAATCAGCCCCAGCATTTT. Protein: CSANPLMQGRRGNQPQHF.

V usage is TRBV6-2 or TRBV6-3 and J usage is TRBJ2-2; 8 positions match TRBD2. The CDR3 spans 17 residues. Trimming removed 7 bases from V and 5 bases from J; junction bases left unmatched: 15. In germline, CDR1 is MNHEY, CDR2 SVGEGT. CDR3 loop: CASILGLAGGWTGELFF. The DNA of the CDR3 is TGTGCCAGCATTCTAGGGCTGGCGGGGGGTTGGACCGGGGAGCTGTTTTTT.

The chain joins TRBV19 to TRBJ1-6; 7 nucleotides line up with TRBD1. This CDR3 spans 14 amino acids. Trimming cost V 6 bases and J 15 bases; bases outside gene matches: 14. The germline V gene encodes CDR1 LNHDA and CDR2 SQIVND (reference sequence). The CDR3 nucleotides are TGTGCCAGTAGATCCGGCACAGGGGTTGGAATCCTCCACTTT. This sequence encodes CASRSGTGVGILHF. The whole variable domain, filled in from reference TRBV19 and TRBJ1-6, reads DGGITQSPKYLFRKEGQNVTLSCEQNLNHDAMYWYRQDPGQGLRLIYYSQIVNDFQKGDIAEGYSVSREKKESFPLTVTSAQKNPTAFYLCASRSGTGVGILHFGNGTRLTVT.

This clonotype came up a few times. The rearrangement links TRBV7-2 to TRBJ1-3; no clear D. CDR3 length: 14 residues. Germline V gene lookup returns CDR1 SGHTA and CDR2 FQGNSA. Trimming took 0 bases from V and 2 from J, leaving 5 bases between them. In nucleotides, the CDR3 is TGTGCCAGCAGCTTAGCTGGGGCTGGAAACACCATATATTTT. Translating gives CASSLAGAGNTIYF.

This clonotype turned up a few times. V gene TRBV19 combines with J gene TRBJ1-1; TRBD1 aligns across 9 bases. This CDR3 spans 16 amino acids. The germline CDR1 and CDR2 sequences are LNHDA and SQIVND (reference sequence). J was trimmed by 4 bases and V by 3 bases; bases with no gene match: 9. The CDR3 here is CASSIGQGSGATEAFF. The DNA for the CDR3 is TGTGCCAGTAGTATTGGACAGGGGTCGGGGGCCACTGAAGCTTTCTTT.

This chain uses TRBV20-1 with TRBJ2-1, with 14 bases aligning to TRBD2. The CDR3 has 16 amino acids. V lost 0 bases to trimming and J lost 10 bases; unmatched junction nucleotides: 8. From germline, CDR1 is DFQATT and CDR2 SNEGSKA (reference sequence). This CDR3 is CSARDPGTSGGREQFF. The CDR3 DNA reads as TGCAGTGCTAGAGACCCCGGGACTAGCGGGGGAAGAGAGCAGTTCTTC.

In its sample, this clonotype was seen a few times. The V and J genes are TRBV6-1 and TRBJ1-2; D is uncertain. Per the germline V gene, CDR1 is MNHNS and CDR2 is SASEGT. The CDR3 loop spans 13 amino acids. V lost 7 bases and J 2 bases, leaving 11 bases between the germline ends. The CDR3 loop is CASIANINYGYTF. The CDR3 DNA follows: TGTGCCAGCATCGCTAACATAAACTATGGCTACACCTTC.

This clonotype was detected a few times. This chain connects TRBV6-1 to TRBJ2-7; a possible D gene is TRBD2 (5 bases). CDR1 MNHNS and CDR2 SASEGT come from the germline V gene. CDR3 size: 15 residues. V lost 6 bases to trimming and J lost 3 bases, with 18 bases between them. The CDR3 reads CASSDSGGRNYEQYF. DNA for the CDR3: TGTGCCAGCAGCGACTCCGGAGGACGGAACTACGAGCAGTACTTC.